What follows are 27 T cell receptor beta chains derived from one specimen sequenced in a study of identical twins. TCRdb used MiXCR to reprocess the 5' RACE reads, holding one entry per CDR3 protein. The sample includes roughly 490,000 distinct CDR3 sequences, roughly an eighth seen only once; the top ten take 0.95% to 1%. The data also belong to a second study, concerning yellow fever vaccine responses in identical twins.

What was sequenced was CD4+ T cells sorted from blood. All receptors derive from a woman under 30 in good health.

Only a few counts were recorded for this clonotype. This CDR3 is CASSVRLSHTEQFF. The CDR3 bases are TGTGCCAGCAGTGTACGACTCTCACATACTGAGCAGTTCTTC. V usage is TRBV6-2 or TRBV6-3 and J usage is TRBJ2-1; D is undetermined. Germline V lookup: CDR1 MNHEY, CDR2 SVGEGT. The CDR3 has 14 amino acids. Trimming removed 5 bases at V and 9 bases at J, with 17 bases between.

The chain links TRBV11-2 to TRBJ2-5, with 8 bases lining up with TRBD2. Germline loops: CDR1 SGHAT, CDR2 FQNNGV. CDR3 length equals 13 residues. V trimming: 5 bases; J trimming: 9 bases; junction bases outside the gene matches: 8. The CDR3 DNA follows: TGTGCCAGCAGCCCTACCCACGGGAGGGCCCAGTACTTC. Translated, it gives CASSPTHGRAQYF.

This clonotype was detected a few times. The rearrangement joins TRBV5-1 to TRBJ2-5; possible D gene TRBD2, 5 bases. Germline assignment: CDR1 SGHRS and CDR2 YFSETQ. CDR3 length: 13 residues. Trimming left V 4 bases short and J 2 bases short, with 9 bases between. CDR3 in amino acids: CASSRRRQETQYF. The CDR3 DNA sequence: TGCGCCAGCAGCCGCAGGAGGCAAGAGACCCAGTACTTC.

This clonotype was recorded many times. The chain has TRBV5-1 and TRBJ2-1; D is perhaps TRBD1 (5 bases). The ends were cut back, 0 bases at V and 12 bases at J, with 10 bases in the middle. This CDR3 is built from 12 residues. From germline, CDR1 is SGHRS and CDR2 YFSETQ. CDR3 in DNA: TGCGCCAGCAGCTTGGCCGACAGAGTGCAGTTCTTC. This sequence encodes CASSLADRVQFF.

The chain uses TRBV6-5 and TRBJ2-1; 8 positions agree with TRBD1. Per the germline V gene, CDR1 is MNHEY and CDR2 is SVGAGI. This CDR3 is 15 amino acids long. The V gene end was trimmed by 3 bases and the J gene end by 2 bases; junction bases not matched to a gene: 3. CDR3 nucleotide sequence: TGTGCCAGCAGTTATTCCAGGGGGCCCTACAATGAGCAGTTCTTC. Residues: CASSYSRGPYNEQFF.

The chain employs TRBV20-1 and TRBJ2-7; weak D call: TRBD2 (5 bases). The V end was cut by 6 bases, the J end by 6 bases, with 21 bases between. This CDR3 spans 14 amino acids. CDR1 is DFQATT, CDR2 SNEGSKA, per germline (reference sequence). CDR3: CSAVDPRRRTEQYF. The CDR3 DNA is TGCAGTGCCGTTGACCCCCGGCGGAGGACCGAGCAGTACTTC.

V gene TRBV15 combines with J gene TRBJ2-5; 7 bases match TRBD2. V dropped 3 bases and J dropped 4; count of bases not matched to a gene: 8. Germline V gene data show CDR1 as LNHNV and CDR2 as YYDKDF (reference sequence). The CDR3 spans 15 residues. The CDR3 sequence: CATSRALLAVETQYF. CDR3 in DNA: TGTGCCACCAGCAGGGCACTTCTAGCGGTAGAGACCCAGTACTTC.

J is TRBJ1-5 and V is TRBV27; no clear D gene. Germline CDR1 MNHEY, CDR2 SMNVEV (reference sequence). V lost 4 bases and J lost 3, with 7 bases in between. This CDR3 contains 13 residues. The CDR3 nucleotides read TGTGCCAGCAGTTCGGTCAACAATCAGCCCCAGCATTTT. It translates to CASSSVNNQPQHF.

This chain joins TRBV12-3 or TRBV12-4 and TRBJ2-1; perhaps TRBD1 as D (6 bases). The CDR3 totals 18 residues. The V and J ends lost 2 bases and 0 bases respectively, with 17 bases between them. CDR3 sequence reads: CASSLTGNTIGSYNEQFF. The CDR3 nucleotides read TGTGCCAGCAGTTTAACAGGGAACACTATCGGCTCCTACAATGAGCAGTTCTTC.

This clonotype appeared a few times. The V gene is TRBV4-2, the J gene TRBJ1-2; D is unclear. This CDR3 has 15 residues. V shed 0 bases and J shed 1 base, with 9 bases lying between them. Germline lookup yields CDR1 LGHNA and CDR2 YNFKEQ. The CDR3 DNA sequence: TGTGCCAGCAGCCAAGATGGAGGACTTAACTATGGCTACACCTTC. Its translation: CASSQDGGLNYGYTF.

There are a few counts of this clonotype. This chain links TRBV5-1 with TRBJ2-7; D might be TRBD1 (5 bases). Trimming removed 3 bases at V and 2 bases at J, with 9 bases between. The CDR3 has 13 amino acids. Germline assignment: CDR1 SGHRS and CDR2 YFSETQ. The CDR3 region has the DNA TGCGCCAGCAGCTCAGGGATCACCTACGAGCAGTACTTC. Amino acid sequence: CASSSGITYEQYF.

This clonotype was seen more than once but under ten times. The chain carries TRBV9 and TRBJ2-1, with TRBD2 identical over 10 bases. V trimming: 0 bases; J trimming: 0 bases; junction bases outside the gene matches: 3. Germline loops: CDR1 SGDLS, CDR2 YYNGEE. This CDR3 is built from 17 residues. CDR3 sequence reads: CASSVGLAGSSYNEQFF. CDR3 bases: TGTGCCAGCAGCGTAGGACTAGCGGGCAGCTCCTACAATGAGCAGTTCTTC.

This clonotype was picked up a small number of times. This chain connects TRBV20-1 to TRBJ2-7; 8 positions agree with TRBD1. Per the germline V gene, CDR1 is DFQATT and CDR2 is SNEGSKA (reference sequence). CDR3 length: 15 residues. With 0 bases clipped from V and 2 bases from J, the junction kept 6 bases outside the gene matches. CDR3 nucleotide sequence: TGCAGTGCTAGAGACTCCGGGACAGGAACCTACGAGCAGTACTTC. Translated, it gives CSARDSGTGTYEQYF.

The chain combines TRBV12-3 or TRBV12-4 with TRBJ1-2; D is undetermined. The CDR3 has 13 amino acids. The V and J ends lost 1 base and 4 bases respectively, with 7 bases between them. CDR3 in DNA: TGTGCCAGCAGTTTAGTGCGTGGCTATGGCTACACCTTC. It encodes CASSLVRGYGYTF.

In its sample, this clonotype was seen a few times. The chain couples TRBV3-1 to TRBJ2-3; 8 bases align to TRBD2. Trimming cost V 3 bases and J 1 base; bases outside gene matches: 6. Germline V gene sequence: CDR1 LGHDT, CDR2 YNNKEL (reference sequence). CDR3 length equals 16 residues. The CDR3 loop reads CASSQLGGAGTDTQYF. CDR3 in DNA: TGTGCCAGCAGCCAGCTCGGGGGGGCGGGCACAGATACGCAGTATTTT.

The V gene is TRBV20-1, the J gene TRBJ2-3, with a tentative D call TRBD2 (5 bases). CDR3 length: 13 residues. Per germline, CDR1 DFQATT and CDR2 SNEGSKA (reference sequence). V lost 3 bases, J lost 3 bases, and 10 bases lay in between. DNA of the CDR3: TGCAGTGCTAGGTGGGAGCAGACAGATACGCAGTATTTT. Protein product: CSARWEQTDTQYF.

This clonotype was observed a few times. The DNA for the CDR3 is TGTGCCAGCAGCCCTCGGTGGGGGAAGGTGAATGAGCAGTTCTTC. This encodes CASSPRWGKVNEQFF. The genes are TRBV11-2 and TRBJ2-1, with D perhaps assigned TRBD1 or TRBD2 (5 bases each). From germline, CDR1 is SGHAT and CDR2 FQNNGV. With 5 bases removed from V and 7 bases from J, the gap between germline ends came to 18 bases. The CDR3 contains 15 residues.

This clonotype was seen many times. The rearrangement joins TRBV24-1 to TRBJ2-3; TRBD1 is a possible D gene (5 bases). The V and J ends lost 4 bases and 2 bases respectively, with 12 bases between them. Germline V gene sequence: CDR1 KGHDR, CDR2 SFDVKD. The CDR3 is made up of 15 amino acids. The CDR3 here is CATSDSRQNTDTQYF. The CDR3 nucleotides read TGTGCCACCAGTGACTCACGACAGAACACAGATACGCAGTATTTT.

This chain joins TRBV10-3 and TRBJ1-2, with D perhaps TRBD1 (6 bases). CDR3 length: 13 amino acids. Trimming pared 8 bases from V and 4 bases from J, leaving 14 bases between. Per germline, CDR1 ENHRY and CDR2 SYGVKD. CDR3 loop: CAIQTGSGYGYTF. The CDR3 DNA reads TGTGCCATCCAAACAGGGTCGGGCTATGGCTACACCTTC.

This clonotype was found a few times. This sequence joins TRBV28 and TRBJ1-1, with 7 bases identical to TRBD1. V shed 6 bases, J shed 5 bases, and the junction held 6 bases outside the gene matches. CDR1 is MDHEN, CDR2 SYDVKM, per germline. The CDR3 totals 13 residues. The CDR3 bases are TGTGCCAGCAGGATTCAGGGGGAAACTGAAGCTTTCTTT. Translated, it gives CASRIQGETEAFF.

This rearrangement joins TRBV25-1 to TRBJ2-5, with TRBD2 matching 8 bases. The V gene end was trimmed by 2 bases and the J gene end by 1 base; junction bases not matched to a gene: 6. Germline CDR1 reads MGHDK; CDR2 reads SYGVNS. The CDR3 extends over 16 amino acids. In nucleotides, the CDR3 is TGTGCCAGCAGTGAACGGGGTAGCGGGACCCAAGAGACCCAGTACTTC. Its protein product is CASSERGSGTQETQYF.

This clonotype turned up a few times. J is TRBJ2-2 and V is TRBV5-1; D perhaps matches TRBD1 (5 bases). CDR3 length equals 15 residues. Germline CDR1 is SGHRS and CDR2 is YFSETQ. V lost 4 bases, J lost 0 bases, and 10 bases lay in between. CDR3 bases: TGCGCCAGCAGCCGATTGACAGCGAACACCGGGGAGCTGTTTTTT. Translated: CASSRLTANTGELFF.

This clonotype came up a few times. The chain has TRBV6-1 and TRBJ2-6; D not certain. Germline CDR1 MNHNS, CDR2 SASEGT. The CDR3 has 14 amino acids. Trimming cost V 6 bases and J 1 base, with 7 bases left between them. CDR3 nucleotide sequence: TGTGCCAGCAGGATGTCGTCTGGGGCCAACGTCCTGACTTTC. The encoded protein is CASRMSSGANVLTF.

The gene calls are TRBV28 and TRBJ2-1; D possibly uses TRBD1 or TRBD2 (5 bases each). Trimming shortened V by 6 bases and J by 5 bases, and 20 bases separated the two germline ends. From germline, CDR1 is MDHEN and CDR2 SYDVKM. The CDR3 sequence is 16 residues long. The CDR3 sequence is CASRKGSLGEHNEQFF. CDR3 DNA sequence: TGTGCCAGCAGAAAAGGCTCCCTGGGGGAGCACAATGAGCAGTTCTTC.

This clonotype was seen a handful of times. The V call is TRBV12-3 or TRBV12-4, the J call TRBJ1-4; D is perhaps TRBD1 (5 bases). The CDR3 totals 14 residues. Trimming took 5 bases from V and 5 from J, leaving 12 bases between them. CDR3 residues: CASSHRSGNEKLFF. In DNA form, the CDR3 reads TGTGCCAGCAGTCACAGGTCGGGGAATGAAAAACTGTTTTTT.

The chain recombines TRBV4-3 with TRBJ2-7; 8 bases are a match to TRBD1. The CDR3 consists of 16 residues. V shed 1 base, J shed 2 bases, and the junction held 7 bases outside the gene matches. Germline-derived CDR1 and CDR2 are LGHNA and YSLEER. The CDR3 nucleotides are TGCGCCAGCAGCCAAGGGCGACAGGGGCTGCCCTACGAGCAGTACTTC. The encoded protein is CASSQGRQGLPYEQYF.

The chain recombines TRBV20-1 with TRBJ2-7; D not certain. Per germline, CDR1 DFQATT and CDR2 SNEGSKA (reference sequence). The CDR3 spans 14 residues. Trimming removed 0 bases at V and 0 bases at J, with 9 bases between. The CDR3, as DNA: TGCAGTGCTAGAGATCAGTGGTTCTCCTACGAGCAGTACTTC. This sequence encodes CSARDQWFSYEQYF.